Below are 11 T cell receptor beta chains sequenced from a single sample in a study of cytomegalovirus exposure and HLA in healthy donors. Primers for the PCR totalled 60 Vbeta and 13 Jbeta. TCRdb's table, derived via immunoSEQ multiplex PCR, lists solely in-frame clones and lacks some. The sample has 270,000 or so clones; roughly 89% are singletons. Sequencing was carried out using PBMCs. The receptor set was obtained from a man aged 40-50 years in good health and CMV-seropositive.

V is TRBV6-6 and J is TRBJ1-1, with D unresolved. Looked up from germline, CDR1 is MNHNY and CDR2 is SVGAGI (reference sequence). V was shortened by 2 bases and J by 4 bases, with 17 bases between the two germline ends. The CDR3 sequence is 16 residues long. The CDR3 sequence: CASSYPESLPGTEAFF. The CDR3 DNA reads TGTGCCAGCAGTTACCCGGAATCCCTCCCGGGCACTGAAGCTTTCTTT.

The chain joins TRBV5-1 to TRBJ2-7; 9 nucleotides align to TRBD1. The CDR3 spans 14 residues. The J segment lost 6 bases and the V segment lost 7 bases, leaving 11 bases of the junction unmatched. From germline, CDR1 is SGHRS and CDR2 YFSETQ. Here the CDR3 reads CASRLGTGSLEQYF. CDR3 nucleotide sequence: TGCGCCAGCCGACTAGGGACAGGGTCCCTCGAGCAGTACTTC.

The gene calls are TRBV6-5 and TRBJ2-3; 8 positions match TRBD1. The CDR3 runs to 13 residues. From germline, CDR1 is MNHEY and CDR2 SVGAGI. The V and J ends lost 6 bases and 3 bases, in that order; junction bases with no gene match: 2. The CDR3 loop is CASRYRGTDTQYF. In DNA form, the CDR3 reads TGTGCCAGCAGATACAGGGGGACAGATACGCAGTATTTT.

The CDR3 loop reads CASSERLAGVNEQFF. CDR3 DNA: TGTGCCAGCAGTGAAAGACTAGCGGGAGTCAATGAGCAGTTCTTC. The chain couples TRBV2 to TRBJ2-1, with 12 bases matching TRBD2. Per germline, CDR1 SNHLY and CDR2 FYNNEI. V lost 2 bases, J lost 6 bases, and 2 bases stayed unmatched. This CDR3 comprises 15 residues.

This clone was observed a handful of times. The rearrangement uses TRBV7-8 and TRBJ1-5; TRBD1 matches 10 bases. V shed 1 base and J 7 bases; nucleotides not matched to a gene: 4. CDR1 and CDR2 (germline): SGHVS, FQNEAQ. The CDR3 length is 15 residues. This CDR3 is CASSLVGTGVQPQHF. CDR3 nucleotide sequence: TGTGCCAGCAGCTTAGTGGGGACAGGGGTACAGCCCCAGCATTTT.

The V call is TRBV23-1, the J call TRBJ1-5, with 11 bases fitting TRBD1. TRBV23-1 falls under the ORF class, with uncertain function. The CDR3 runs 16 residues. The V segment lost 3 bases and the J segment 0 bases; nucleotides outside the gene matches: 1. CDR3 nucleotide sequence: TGCGCCAGCAGTCAGGGGACAGGGGGTAGCAATCAGCCCCAGCATTTT. Residues: CASSQGTGGSNQPQHF.

The chain employs TRBV4-1 and TRBJ1-5, with TRBD1 identical over 9 bases. The CDR3 contains 16 residues. V was pared by 1 base and J by 0 bases, with 1 base of the junction left unmatched. Germline V lookup: CDR1 MGHRA, CDR2 YSYEKL. The CDR3 is CASSQGDRASNQPQHF. CDR3 nucleotide sequence: TGCGCCAGCAGCCAAGGGGACAGGGCTAGCAATCAGCCCCAGCATTTT.

This clone was picked up one time. In DNA form, the CDR3 reads TGCGCCAGCAGTCAATCGCCGGGACTAGCGGGAGGTACCCACAATACTGAGCAGTTCTTC. It yields the protein CASSQSPGLAGGTHNTEQFF. The rearrangement joins TRBV23-1 to TRBJ2-1, with 15 bases identical to TRBD2. TRBV23-1 is recorded as an ORF, its role being uncertain. The trim removed 0 bases at V and 9 bases at J, leaving 15 bases unmatched. This CDR3 has 20 residues.

The CDR3 DNA follows: TGTGCCAGCAGTAGACAGGGGACTATCGGGACCCAGTACTTC. Translated, it gives CASSRQGTIGTQYF. The chain recombines TRBV28 with TRBJ2-5; a possible D gene is TRBD1 (8 bases). The CDR3 covers 14 residues. V dropped 5 bases and J dropped 7 bases, with 17 bases sitting between them. Germline V CDR1 and CDR2: MDHEN, SYDVKM. Full variable domain (outside the CDR3, taken from reference TRBV28 and TRBJ2-5): DVKVTQSSRYLVKRTGEKVFLECVQDMDHENMFWYRQDPGLGLRLIYFSYDVKMKEKGDIPEGYSVSREKKERFSLILESASTNQTSMYLCASSRQGTIGTQYFGPGTRLLVL.

The chain has TRBV18 and TRBJ1-1; 8 bases are a match to TRBD1. Germline V CDR1 and CDR2: KGHSH, LQKENI. Trimming removed 3 bases from V and 10 bases from J; junction bases left unmatched: 4. The CDR3 is made up of 12 amino acids. The CDR3 sequence: CASSPSTGVAFF. CDR3 bases: TGTGCCAGCTCACCGTCGACAGGGGTAGCTTTCTTT.

V usage is TRBV4-3 and J usage is TRBJ1-2; possibly TRBD1 for D (6 bases). Deletions cut 4 bases from V and 8 bases from J, with 14 bases between. The CDR3 contains 13 residues. Germline V CDR1 and CDR2: LGHNA, YSLEER. CDR3 in DNA: TGCGCCAGCAGCCCGATGACAGGTCGGGGCTACACCTTC. It codes for CASSPMTGRGYTF.